The T cell receptor (beta chain) described here comes from a study of T cells in women clearing cervical HPV infection (dated by TCRdb to the late 2010s). Describing the broader study: The cases were some 25 women with histologically confirmed HPV16-related CIN3 or worse, and 2 of these cases were invasive cancers. The approximately 25 controls were women who cleared a single incident HPV16 infection within 12 months without developing precancer or cancer. Five blinded duplicates per group were added as quality controls, so that around 60 samples were obtained: some 50 participants and 10 replicates. Case blood was taken at the visit when the lesion was first identified, whereas control blood was taken when infection was no longer detected. Median age was about 35 years in cases versus around 40 in controls, and baseline characteristics did not differ significantly. HLA typing was available for only a few women, so HLA type could not be excluded as a confounder. For cases, a median interval of approximately 140 days, with an interquartile range of roughly 80 to 210 days, was observed between lesion detection and blood sampling. The parent cohort enrolled 10,049 women aged 18 or older in Guanacaste, Costa Rica, during about 1993 to 1994 and followed them for approximately 7 years. Cases and controls were matched on age within five years and on year of sample collection. Nested within Costa Rica's Guanacaste HPV Natural History Study, an exploratory proof-of-principle case-control study compared TCR repertoires across cervical HPV16 outcomes.

The immunoSEQ assay used multiplex PCR to amplify TCR beta CDR3 regions from an average of around 1,200 ng of genomic DNA per sample. To correct primer bias, the assay used a complete synthetic TCR repertoire to set an amplification baseline. Amplicons were sequenced on the Illumina platform. The study's own analysis went as follows. Sequences were error-corrected by clustering with frequency ratios and a modified nearest-neighbor algorithm and were then analyzed in the immunoSEQ Analyzer with IMGT gene definitions. TCR richness and evenness were averaged over 20 rarefaction repeats at each rarefaction depth, excluding samples with fewer sequences than the depth. Wilcoxon rank sum tests with FDR correction were used to compare relative abundances of V, D and J genes between the groups. In the blinded duplicates, the intraclass correlation was around 96% for TCR richness and averaged about 80% across 66 gene segments. TCRdb provides this immuneACCESS table in a form limited to in-frame rearrangements. Some clones are lacking; in checked studies, under half of them reflect an unresolved V gene, and why the rest are absent is not known. That table is the source of V, J and clone size, and D and trimming were worked out from the DNA. The sample's clone listing holds fewer than 35,000 clones. The ten largest clones capture around 17% of the sample.

Every participant had a single incident cervical HPV16 infection, and prevalent HPV16 infections were excluded. Cervical HPV DNA was detected by MY09/MY11 PCR, and genotyping was performed by dot-blot hybridization. Approximately 15 mL of heparinized blood was centrifuged, after which the buffy coat was aliquoted, frozen at -30 degrees C, and then stored at -80 degrees C. QIAGEN kits were used to extract genomic DNA from the buffy coat specimens. Beyond this particular receptor, the publication reports: Because T-cell numbers per sample were unknown, differences in richness could reflect varying T-cell content rather than repertoire biology. Lower TRBV6-7 relative abundance was observed in cases than in controls (about 0.099% versus 0.17%; Bonferroni P = 0.0008). Whether associations preceded infection or resulted from infection could not be shown with the cross-sectional design, and effector/memory subsets and HPV-specific T cells were not isolated. Significantly higher TCR repertoire richness was observed in CIN3+ cases than in controls across sequencing depths, whereas no difference in evenness was found. Random forest classifiers that combined richness and V gene abundances separated cases from controls with an estimated AUC of 0.83.

The CDR3 spans 18 residues, from the cysteine through the phenylalanine. The DNA has 45 bases, all within the CDR3, and is read from base 1. The trim is 3 bases for V and 1 base for J, with a gap of 21 bases between the germline ends. The germline V gene yields KGHSH for CDR1 and LQKENI for CDR2. Turning to this clone: Its antigen target is currently unknown. The CDR3 is cut off 3 residues early in the read; its end comes from the germline J gene.

The rearranged segments are TRBV18 and TRBJ2-5, with a tentative D gene TRBD1 over 5 matching bases. The source is a woman between 18 and 69 years old with a cervical HPV16 infection that either progressed to CIN3+ or cleared (not recorded which). Sequenced: blood buffy coat. The DNA read from the CDR3 is TGTGCCAGCTCACCCCGGGCCGGTGGTACAGGCCTCCAAGAGACC. The translation is CASSPRAGGTGLQET. The CDR3 reads in full as CASSPRAGGTGLQETQYF.